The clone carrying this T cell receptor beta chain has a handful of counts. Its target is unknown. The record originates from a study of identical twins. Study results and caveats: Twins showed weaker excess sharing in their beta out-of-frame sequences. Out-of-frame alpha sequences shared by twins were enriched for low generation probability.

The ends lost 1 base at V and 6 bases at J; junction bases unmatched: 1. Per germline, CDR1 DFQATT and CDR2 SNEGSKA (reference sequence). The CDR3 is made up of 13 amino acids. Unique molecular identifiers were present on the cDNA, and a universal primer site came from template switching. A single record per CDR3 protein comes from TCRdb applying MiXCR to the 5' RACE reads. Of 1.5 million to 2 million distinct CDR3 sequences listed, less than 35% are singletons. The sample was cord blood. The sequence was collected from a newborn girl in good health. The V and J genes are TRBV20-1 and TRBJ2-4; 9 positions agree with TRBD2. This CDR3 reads CSARGGGGNIQYF. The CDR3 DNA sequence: TGCAGTGCTAGAGGCGGGGGGGGAAACATTCAGTACTTC.